This T cell receptor beta chain was found in a study of a mutant IDH1 vaccine in newly diagnosed glioma. Produced via immunoSEQ multiplex PCR; TCRdb's table is partial and in-frame only. The table includes about 16,000 clones, 95% detected once. Time point meaning: baseline, week 1 (first vaccination visit). Sample treatment: pre-vaccination baseline after standard-of-care therapy. This CDR3 has 15 amino acids. V was pared by 1 base and J by 6 bases, with 13 bases between. Germline loops: CDR1 LGHNA, CDR2 YNFKEQ. This rearrangement joins TRBV4-2 to TRBJ2-1; TRBD2 might be the D (5 bases). The sequence derives from a woman under 30 with glioma. Some clones in this sample may be carry-over from other donors' samples. The sequencing used peripheral blood mononuclear cells (PBMCs), collected from a glioma patient treated with radiotherapy, temozolomide or both. For the CDR3, the DNA is TGTGCCAGCAGCCAAGGTGACGGGCTAGCCAATGAGCAGTTCTTC. It is translated as CASSQGDGLANEQFF.